What follows is one TCR beta chain and its context. TCRdb analysed the RT-PCR reads with MiXCR anew, one entry per CDR3 protein. Seen here are about 74,000 distinct CDR3 sequences, around 27% observed once, and the top ten hold 26%. The CDR3 runs to 17 residues. Trimming shortened V by 0 bases and J by 4 bases, and 15 bases separated the two germline ends. The data belong to a study of patients and donors after allogeneic stem cell transplantation. The TCR comes from a human donor who was either an allogeneic HSCT recipient or a stem cell or donor lymphocyte infusion donor (not recorded which). It is not recorded whose cells these are; they may come from a transplant donor. This chain uses TRBV12-3 or TRBV12-4 with TRBJ2-2; D might be TRBD2 (6 bases). Material for sequencing was blood, either unsorted or a sorted T cell fraction (not recorded which). The CDR3 DNA sequence: TGTGCCAGCAGTTTAGCGCTGCAACTAGCCCTCACCGGGGAGCTGTTTTTT. Residues: CASSLALQLALTGELFF.